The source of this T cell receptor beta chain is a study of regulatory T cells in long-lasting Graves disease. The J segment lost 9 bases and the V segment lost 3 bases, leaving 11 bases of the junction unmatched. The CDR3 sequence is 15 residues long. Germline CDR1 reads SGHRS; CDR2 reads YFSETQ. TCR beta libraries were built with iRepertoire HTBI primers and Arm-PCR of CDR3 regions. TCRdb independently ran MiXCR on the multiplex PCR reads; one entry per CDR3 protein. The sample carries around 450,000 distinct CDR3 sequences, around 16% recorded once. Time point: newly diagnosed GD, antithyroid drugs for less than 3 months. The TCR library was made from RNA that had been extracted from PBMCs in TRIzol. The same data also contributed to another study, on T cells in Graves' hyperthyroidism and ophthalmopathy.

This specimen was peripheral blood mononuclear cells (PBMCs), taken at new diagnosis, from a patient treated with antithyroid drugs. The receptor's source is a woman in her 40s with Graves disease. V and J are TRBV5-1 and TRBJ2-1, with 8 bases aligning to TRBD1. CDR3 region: CASSSLQGGQSEQFF. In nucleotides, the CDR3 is TGCGCCAGCAGCTCCCTACAGGGGGGTCAGTCTGAGCAGTTCTTC.